The present T cell receptor (beta chain) was sequenced within a study of T-cell memory formation after mild COVID-19. From germline, CDR1 is MNHNY and CDR2 SVGAGI (reference sequence). The CDR3 length is 14 residues. Trimming removed 8 bases at V and 4 bases at J, with 18 bases between. TCRdb reprocessed the 5' RACE reads via MiXCR and lists one record per CDR3 protein. The sample contains 350,000 to 450,000 distinct CDR3 sequences, 13% to 15% of which appear only once. The V gene is TRBV6-6, the J gene TRBJ2-7, with D tentatively TRBD1 (5 bases). The sequencing sample was made of PBMCs or a T cell subset sorted from them (not recorded which). The receptor was isolated from a young man who had mild COVID-19 (a few samples of this study predate the infection). Cell type and time point are not known. The CDR3 protein is CASALGQITYEQYF. The DNA of the CDR3 is TGTGCCAGCGCACTGGGGCAGATTACTTACGAGCAGTACTTC.